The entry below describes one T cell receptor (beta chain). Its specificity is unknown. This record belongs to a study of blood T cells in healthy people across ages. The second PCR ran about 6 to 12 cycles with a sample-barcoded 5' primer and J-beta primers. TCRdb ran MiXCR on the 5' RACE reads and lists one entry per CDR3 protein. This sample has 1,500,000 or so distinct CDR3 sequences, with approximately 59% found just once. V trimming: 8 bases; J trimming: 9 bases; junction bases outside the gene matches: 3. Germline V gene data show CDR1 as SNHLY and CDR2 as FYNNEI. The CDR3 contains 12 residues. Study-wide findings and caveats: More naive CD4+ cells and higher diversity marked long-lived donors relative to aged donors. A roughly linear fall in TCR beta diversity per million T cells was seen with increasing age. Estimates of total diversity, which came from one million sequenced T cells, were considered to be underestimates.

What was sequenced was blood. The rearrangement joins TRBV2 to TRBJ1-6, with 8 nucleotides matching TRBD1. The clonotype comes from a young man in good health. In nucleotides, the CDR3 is TGTGCCAGCGGGACAGGACTTTCACCCCTCCACTTT. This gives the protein CASGTGLSPLHF.